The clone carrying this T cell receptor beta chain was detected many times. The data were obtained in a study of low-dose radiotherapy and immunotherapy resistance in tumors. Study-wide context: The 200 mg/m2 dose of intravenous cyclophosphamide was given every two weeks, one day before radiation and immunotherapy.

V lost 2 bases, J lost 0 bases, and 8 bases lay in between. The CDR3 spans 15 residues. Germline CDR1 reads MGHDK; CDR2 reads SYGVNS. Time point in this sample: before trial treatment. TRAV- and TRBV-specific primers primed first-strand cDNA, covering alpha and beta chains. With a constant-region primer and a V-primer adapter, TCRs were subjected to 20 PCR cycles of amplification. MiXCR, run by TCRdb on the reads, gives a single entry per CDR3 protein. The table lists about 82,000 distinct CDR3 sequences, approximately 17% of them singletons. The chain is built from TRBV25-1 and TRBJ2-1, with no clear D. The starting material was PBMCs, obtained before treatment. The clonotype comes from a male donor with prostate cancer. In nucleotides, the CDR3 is TGTGCCAGCAGTGAAGGGTCCTACTCCTACAATGAGCAGTTCTTC. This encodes CASSEGSYSYNEQFF.